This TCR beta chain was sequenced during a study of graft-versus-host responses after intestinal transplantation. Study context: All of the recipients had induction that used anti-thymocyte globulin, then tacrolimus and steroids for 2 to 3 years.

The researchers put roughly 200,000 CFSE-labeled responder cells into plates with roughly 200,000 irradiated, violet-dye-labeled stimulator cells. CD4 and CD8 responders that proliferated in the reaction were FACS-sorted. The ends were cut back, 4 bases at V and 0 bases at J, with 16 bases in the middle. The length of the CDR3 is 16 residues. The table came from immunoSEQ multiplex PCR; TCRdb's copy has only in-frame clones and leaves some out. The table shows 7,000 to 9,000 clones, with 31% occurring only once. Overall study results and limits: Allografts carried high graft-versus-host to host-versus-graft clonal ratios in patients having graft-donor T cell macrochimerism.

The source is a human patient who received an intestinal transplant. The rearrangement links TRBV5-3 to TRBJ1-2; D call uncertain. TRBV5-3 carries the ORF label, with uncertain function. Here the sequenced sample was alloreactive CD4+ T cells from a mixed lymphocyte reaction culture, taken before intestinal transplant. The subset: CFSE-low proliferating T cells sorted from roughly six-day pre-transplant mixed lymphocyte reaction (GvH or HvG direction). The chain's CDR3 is CARSRGERLTNYGYTF. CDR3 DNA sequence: TGTGCCAGAAGCCGCGGCGAGCGCCTCACTAACTATGGCTACACCTTC.